One sample yielded the 5 T cell receptor beta chains listed below, sequenced in a study. TCRdb processed the 5' RACE reads anew with MiXCR; each CDR3 protein has one entry. Here the sample spans tens of thousands of distinct CDR3 sequences, around 30% being singletons. Material: tumor-infiltrating naive CD4+ T cells sorted from the breast tumor. Described subset: naive CD4+ T cells, CD4+CD45RA+CD25-. The source of these receptors is a female donor with breast cancer.

At least ten counts were recorded for this clonotype. The chain has TRBV12-3 or TRBV12-4 and TRBJ2-1; D is perhaps TRBD1 or TRBD2 (5 bases each). This CDR3 spans 12 amino acids. V lost 6 bases and J 6 bases, leaving 9 bases between the germline ends. The DNA of the CDR3 is TGTGCCAGCAGCGGGACGGGCAATGAGCAGTTCTTC. This translates into CASSGTGNEQFF.

Comments on this clonotype: One base away lies a much larger clone, so this may be a sequencing read error. The DNA for the CDR3 is TGCGCCAGCAGCCAAGTCCAGCGGCAAGATACGCAGTATTTT. Amino acids: CASSQVQRQDTQYF. This chain uses TRBV4-1 with TRBJ2-3; the D gene is possibly TRBD2 (5 bases). Germline V gene sequence: CDR1 MGHRA, CDR2 YSYEKL. Trimming pared 1 base from V and 5 bases from J, leaving 10 bases between. CDR3 size: 14 residues.

A word on this clonotype: It may be a read error: a sequence one base away is much more abundant. The chain joins TRBV7-6 to TRBJ2-3; D gene ambiguous. CDR1 and CDR2 from the germline V gene are SGHVS and FNYEAQ. This CDR3 is 15 amino acids long. CDR3 protein: CASSLVHGSTDSQYF. The CDR3 nucleotides read TGTGCCAGCAGCTTAGTTCACGGAAGCACAGATTCGCAGTATTTT. Filled out from reference TRBV7-6 and TRBJ2-3, the complete variable domain reads GAGVSQSPRYKVTKRGQDVALRCDPISGHVSLYWYRQALGQGPEFLTYFNYEAQQDKSGLPNDRFSAERPEGSISTLTIQRTEQRDSAMYRCASSLVHGSTDSQYFGPGTRLTVL.

To note about this clonotype: Germline is not matched at one junction end, which may reflect a read error. The chain has TRBV29-1 and TRBJ2-1; TRBD1 matches 7 bases. The CDR3 contains 15 residues. Germline V lookup: CDR1 SQVTM, CDR2 ANQGSEA. The CDR3 sequence: CSVTGTVSSYNKQFF. In nucleotides, the CDR3 is TGCAGCGTTACCGGGACAGTCAGCTCCTACAATAAGCAGTTCTTC.

In regard to this clonotype: Without the conserved terminal phenylalanine or tryptophan, this CDR3 likely stems from a read error. V is TRBV5-1 and J is TRBJ2-5; possibly TRBD2 for D (6 bases). Trimming pared 0 bases from V and 2 bases from J, leaving 17 bases between. The CDR3 contains 17 residues. Germline V gives CDR1 SGHRS, CDR2 YFSETQ. The CDR3 here is CASSLEARISGQETQYS. In DNA, the CDR3 is TGCGCCAGCAGCTTGGAAGCCCGGATTAGCGGACAAGAGACCCAGTACTCC.